One and the same sample provided the 12 T cell receptor beta chains below, sequenced in a study of T cell repertoires in cytomegalovirus infection. TCRdb independently ran MiXCR on the reads; one entry per CDR3 protein. The table records 500,000 or so distinct CDR3 sequences, approximately 17% of them present only once. Sequencing was done on a sample of CD8+ T cells from PBMCs. The origin of the receptors is a human donor in good health (CMV status not recorded). Some clones in this sample may be carry-over from other donors' samples.

V gene TRBV4-1 combines with J gene TRBJ2-1; 11 bases fit TRBD2. The CDR3 contains 16 residues. The junction had 7 bases not matched to a gene; V was cut back by 4 bases and J by 5 bases. Germline lookup yields CDR1 MGHRA and CDR2 YSYEKL. CDR3 protein: CASSPRLAGGNNEQFF. The CDR3 coding sequence is TGCGCCAGCAGCCCCCGTCTAGCGGGAGGCAACAATGAGCAGTTCTTC.

This sequence joins TRBV6-6 and TRBJ1-4; 9 bases are shared with TRBD1. The CDR3 spans 15 residues. The V segment lost 5 bases and the J segment 6 bases; nucleotides outside the gene matches: 7. Germline CDR1 reads MNHNY; CDR2 reads SVGAGI (reference sequence). The CDR3 spells CASSLGQGPYEKLFF. The CDR3 DNA sequence: TGTGCCAGCAGTCTTGGACAGGGGCCGTATGAAAAACTGTTTTTT.

Of note for this clonotype: Just one base apart from a much larger clone, this may be a read error. This chain links TRBV10-3 with TRBJ2-1, with D possibly matching TRBD2 (5 bases). Germline CDR1 reads ENHRY; CDR2 reads SYGVKD. The V end was cut by 7 bases, the J end by 6 bases, with 16 bases between. The CDR3 runs to 14 residues. The CDR3 nucleotides are TGTGCCATCATGCGGGCAACTGAACCCAATGAGCAGTTCTTC. Encoded protein: CAIMRATEPNEQFF.

This clonotype has just a few counts. The CDR3 spells CASRVGREKLFF. In nucleotides, the CDR3 is TGTGCCAGCAGGGTAGGGCGTGAAAAACTGTTTTTT. V usage is TRBV2 and J usage is TRBJ1-4; unclear D gene. Germline-derived CDR1 and CDR2 are SNHLY and FYNNEI. This CDR3 contains 12 residues. Trimming stripped 6 bases from V and 7 bases from J, with 9 bases between.

The chain is built from TRBV7-9 and TRBJ2-7; D unresolved. Germline loops: CDR1 SEHNR, CDR2 FQNEAQ (reference sequence). With 5 bases removed from V and 7 bases from J, the gap between germline ends came to 18 bases. There are 14 residues in the CDR3. In nucleotides, the CDR3 is TGTGCCAGCAGCACAAACCAGCAGAGGAGTGAGCAGTACTTC. Translated, it gives CASSTNQQRSEQYF.

There are many counts of this clonotype. The chain links TRBV7-9 to TRBJ2-1; D ambiguous. CDR3 length: 12 amino acids. V lost 4 bases and J lost 6, with 7 bases in between. Germline V lookup: CDR1 SEHNR, CDR2 FQNEAQ (reference sequence). The CDR3 sequence is CASSSIINEQFF. The CDR3 nucleotides are TGTGCCAGCAGCTCTATAATCAATGAGCAGTTCTTC.

This clonotype was seen many times. J is TRBJ2-1 and V is TRBV6-5, with D maybe TRBD1 (5 bases). The germline V gene encodes CDR1 MNHEY and CDR2 SVGAGI. This CDR3 comprises 16 residues. Trimming pared 1 base from V and 7 bases from J, leaving 17 bases between. The CDR3: CASSYLPSGIGNEQFF. CDR3 nucleotides: TGTGCCAGCAGTTACTTACCCTCAGGGATTGGGAATGAGCAGTTCTTC.

The gene calls are TRBV27 and TRBJ2-2; D not certain. V dropped 2 bases and J dropped 3 bases, with 13 bases sitting between them. Germline-derived CDR1 and CDR2 are MNHEY and SMNVEV (reference sequence). The CDR3 runs 16 residues. This chain's CDR3 is CASSLGSPGDTGELFF. CDR3 in DNA: TGTGCCAGCAGTTTAGGAAGTCCAGGCGACACCGGGGAGCTGTTTTTT.

This clonotype was found many times. The chain joins TRBV7-9 to TRBJ2-3; D remains unclear. The ends were cut back, 6 bases at V and 5 bases at J, with 9 bases in the middle. The CDR3 covers 12 residues. From germline, CDR1 is SEHNR and CDR2 FQNEAQ (reference sequence). CDR3 sequence (DNA): TGTGCCAGCAGGCCACTCGGAGATACGCAGTATTTT. It is translated as CASRPLGDTQYF.

V usage is TRBV2 and J usage is TRBJ2-3; D is unclear. The CDR3 length is 13 residues. Germline V gene lookup returns CDR1 SNHLY and CDR2 FYNNEI. V lost 3 bases and J lost 0, with 4 bases in between. The CDR3 DNA reads TGTGCCAGCAGTGACAGAAGCACAGATACGCAGTATTTT. This encodes CASSDRSTDTQYF.

The CDR3 DNA is TGTGCCAGCAGCTTAGCCGAGGGCGGGGAGCTGTTTTTT. It codes for CASSLAEGGELFF. This chain uses TRBV7-9 with TRBJ2-2; possible D gene TRBD2, 5 bases. The CDR3 is 13 amino acids. Trimming removed 0 bases at V and 7 bases at J, with 6 bases between. Germline V gene lookup returns CDR1 SEHNR and CDR2 FQNEAQ (reference sequence).

J is TRBJ1-2 and V is TRBV2; no definite D call. From germline, CDR1 is SNHLY and CDR2 FYNNEI. The V end was cut by 3 bases, the J end by 5 bases, with 13 bases between. This CDR3 spans 14 amino acids. CDR3 residues: CASSDGGLMYGYTF. The CDR3 bases are TGTGCCAGCAGTGATGGCGGGCTAATGTATGGCTACACCTTC.